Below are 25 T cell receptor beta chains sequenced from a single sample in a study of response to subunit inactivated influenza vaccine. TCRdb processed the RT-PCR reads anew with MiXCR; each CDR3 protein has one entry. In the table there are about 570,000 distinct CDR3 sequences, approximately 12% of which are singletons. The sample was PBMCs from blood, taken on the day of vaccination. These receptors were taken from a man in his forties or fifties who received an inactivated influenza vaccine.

This CDR3 reads CASSPGDGVKNTEAFF. CDR3 in DNA: TGTGCCAGCAGCCCGGGGGACGGGGTCAAAAACACTGAAGCTTTCTTT. The rearrangement links TRBV6-1 to TRBJ1-1; perhaps TRBD1 as D (5 bases). Germline CDR1 reads MNHNS; CDR2 reads SASEGT. The CDR3 runs 16 residues. Between the trimmed V and J ends, which lost 6 bases and 2 bases, there was a span of 19 bases.

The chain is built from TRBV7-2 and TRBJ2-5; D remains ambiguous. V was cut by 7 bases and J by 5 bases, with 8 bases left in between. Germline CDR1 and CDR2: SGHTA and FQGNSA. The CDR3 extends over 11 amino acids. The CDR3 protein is CASTSSETQYF. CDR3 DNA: TGTGCCAGCACCTCCTCGGAGACCCAGTACTTC.

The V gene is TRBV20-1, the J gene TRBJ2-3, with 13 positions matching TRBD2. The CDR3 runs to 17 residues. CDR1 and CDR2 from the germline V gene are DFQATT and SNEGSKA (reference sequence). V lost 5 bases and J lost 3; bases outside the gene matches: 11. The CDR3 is CSADSFPTSGRTDTQYF. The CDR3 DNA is TGCAGTGCTGATTCTTTTCCGACTAGCGGGAGGACAGATACGCAGTATTTT.

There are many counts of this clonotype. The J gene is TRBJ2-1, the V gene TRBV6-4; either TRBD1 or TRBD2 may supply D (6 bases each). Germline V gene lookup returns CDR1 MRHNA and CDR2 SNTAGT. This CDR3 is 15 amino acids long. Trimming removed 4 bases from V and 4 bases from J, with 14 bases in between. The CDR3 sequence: CASSAEGGPYNEQFF. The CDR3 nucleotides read TGTGCCAGCAGTGCGGAGGGGGGCCCTTACAATGAGCAGTTCTTC.

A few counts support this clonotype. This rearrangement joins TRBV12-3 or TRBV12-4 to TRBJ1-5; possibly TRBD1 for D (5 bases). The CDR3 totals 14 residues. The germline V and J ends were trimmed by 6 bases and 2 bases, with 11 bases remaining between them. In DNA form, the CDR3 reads TGTGCCAGCAGCCAAGGGGTGGGCAATCAGCCCCAGCATTTT. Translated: CASSQGVGNQPQHF.

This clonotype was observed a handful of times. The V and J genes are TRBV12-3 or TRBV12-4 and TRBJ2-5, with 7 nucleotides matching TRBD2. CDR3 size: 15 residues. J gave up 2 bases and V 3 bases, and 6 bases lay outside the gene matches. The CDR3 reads CASSFGGSQQETQYF. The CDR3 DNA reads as TGTGCCAGCAGTTTCGGCGGGAGCCAGCAAGAGACCCAGTACTTC.

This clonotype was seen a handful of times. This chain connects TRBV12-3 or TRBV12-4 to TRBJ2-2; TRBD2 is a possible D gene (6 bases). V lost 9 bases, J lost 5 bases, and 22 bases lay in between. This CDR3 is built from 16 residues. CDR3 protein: CASLMGSGGRTGELFF. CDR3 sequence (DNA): TGTGCCAGTTTAATGGGGTCTGGAGGGCGGACCGGGGAGCTGTTTTTT.

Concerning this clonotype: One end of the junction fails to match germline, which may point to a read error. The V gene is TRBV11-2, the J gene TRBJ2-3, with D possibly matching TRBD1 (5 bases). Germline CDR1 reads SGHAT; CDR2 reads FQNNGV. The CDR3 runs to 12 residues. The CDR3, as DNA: TGTGCCAGCAGCTTTTTCACAGGTACGCAGTATTTT. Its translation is CASSFFTGTQYF.

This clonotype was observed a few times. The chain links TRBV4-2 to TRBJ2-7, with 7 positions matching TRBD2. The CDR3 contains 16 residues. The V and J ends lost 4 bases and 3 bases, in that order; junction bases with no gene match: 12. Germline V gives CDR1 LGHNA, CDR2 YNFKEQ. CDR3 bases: TGTGCCAGCAGCCGAAGAGGAGCGGGAACAAACTACGAGCAGTACTTC. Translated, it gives CASSRRGAGTNYEQYF.

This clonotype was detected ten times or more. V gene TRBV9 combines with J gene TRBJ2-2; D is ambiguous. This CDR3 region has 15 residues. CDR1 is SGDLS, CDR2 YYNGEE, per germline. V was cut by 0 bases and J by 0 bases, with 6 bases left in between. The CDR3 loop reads CASSVGTPNTGELFF. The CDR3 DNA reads TGTGCCAGCAGCGTAGGGACCCCGAACACCGGGGAGCTGTTTTTT.

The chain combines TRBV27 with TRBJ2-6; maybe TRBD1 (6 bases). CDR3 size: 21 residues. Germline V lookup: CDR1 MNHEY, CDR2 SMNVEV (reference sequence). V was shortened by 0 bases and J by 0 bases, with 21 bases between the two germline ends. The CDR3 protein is CASSLSLPGQIRTSGANVLTF. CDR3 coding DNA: TGTGCCAGCAGTTTATCGCTTCCAGGACAGATAAGAACCTCTGGGGCCAACGTCCTGACTTTC. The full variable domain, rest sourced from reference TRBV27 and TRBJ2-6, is EAQVTQNPRYLITVTGKKLTVTCSQNMNHEYMSWYRQDPGLGLRQIYYSMNVEVTDKGDVPEGYKVSRKEKRNFPLILESPSPNQTSLYFCASSLSLPGQIRTSGANVLTFGAGSRLTVL.

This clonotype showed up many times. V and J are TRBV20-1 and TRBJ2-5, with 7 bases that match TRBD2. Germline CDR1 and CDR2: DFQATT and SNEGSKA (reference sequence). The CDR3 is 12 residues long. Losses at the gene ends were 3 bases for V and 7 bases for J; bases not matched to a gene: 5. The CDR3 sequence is CSASLAVGTQYF. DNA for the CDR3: TGCAGTGCTAGCCTAGCGGTGGGGACCCAGTACTTC.

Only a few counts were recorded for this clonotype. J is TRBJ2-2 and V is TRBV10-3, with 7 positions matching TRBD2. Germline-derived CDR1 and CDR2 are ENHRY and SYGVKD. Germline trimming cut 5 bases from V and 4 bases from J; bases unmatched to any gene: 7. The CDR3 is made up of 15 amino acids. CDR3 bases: TGTGCCATCAGTACCGGGTCGGGGGGCACCGGGGAGCTGTTTTTT. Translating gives CAISTGSGGTGELFF.

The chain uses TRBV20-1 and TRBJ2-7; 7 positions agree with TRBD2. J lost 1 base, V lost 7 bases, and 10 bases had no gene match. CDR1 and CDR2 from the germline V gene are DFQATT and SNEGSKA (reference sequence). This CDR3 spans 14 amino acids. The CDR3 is CSVFRTRGSYEQYF. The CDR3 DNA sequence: TGCAGTGTTTTTAGGACTAGGGGTTCCTACGAGCAGTACTTC.

Here the CDR3 DNA reads TGCAGCGGTGAGATGAACTACGAGCAGTACTTC. Protein product: CSGEMNYEQYF. The chain has TRBV29-1 and TRBJ2-7; D not resolved. This CDR3 is 11 amino acids long. Germline V gene lookup returns CDR1 SQVTM and CDR2 ANQGSEA. V lost 7 bases to trimming and J lost 3 bases, with 10 bases between them.

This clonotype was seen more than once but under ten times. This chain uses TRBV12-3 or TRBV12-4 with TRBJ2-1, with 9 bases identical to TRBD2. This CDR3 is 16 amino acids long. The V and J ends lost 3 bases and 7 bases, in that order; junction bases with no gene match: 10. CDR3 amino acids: CASSFGVAGAENEQFF. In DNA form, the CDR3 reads TGTGCCAGCAGTTTTGGGGTAGCGGGGGCTGAGAATGAGCAGTTCTTC.

The CDR3 loop reads CASSVGENSPLHF. DNA of the CDR3: TGTGCCAGCAGTGTAGGAGAGAATTCACCCCTCCACTTT. The chain carries TRBV6-1 and TRBJ1-6; no reliable D call. The V and J ends lost 4 bases and 7 bases respectively, with 8 bases between them. From germline, CDR1 is MNHNS and CDR2 SASEGT. This CDR3 comprises 13 residues.

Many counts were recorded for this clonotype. The CDR3 coding sequence is TGTGCCAGCAGGGGAGACTACAATGAGCAGTTCTTC. Its translation is CASRGDYNEQFF. The chain has TRBV12-3 or TRBV12-4 and TRBJ2-1, with D tentatively TRBD2 (5 bases). The CDR3 has 12 amino acids. Trimming removed 6 bases from V and 3 bases from J, with 6 bases in between.

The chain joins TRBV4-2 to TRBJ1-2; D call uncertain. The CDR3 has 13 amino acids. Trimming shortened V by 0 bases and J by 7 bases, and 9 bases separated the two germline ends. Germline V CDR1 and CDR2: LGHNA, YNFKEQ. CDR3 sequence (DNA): TGTGCCAGCAGCCAAGATGAGGGATCTGGCTACACCTTC. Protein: CASSQDEGSGYTF.

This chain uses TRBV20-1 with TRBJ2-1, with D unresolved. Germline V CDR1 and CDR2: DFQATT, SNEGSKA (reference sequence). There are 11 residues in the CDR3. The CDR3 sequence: CRARDYNEQFF. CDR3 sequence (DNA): TGCAGAGCCAGAGATTACAATGAGCAGTTCTTC.

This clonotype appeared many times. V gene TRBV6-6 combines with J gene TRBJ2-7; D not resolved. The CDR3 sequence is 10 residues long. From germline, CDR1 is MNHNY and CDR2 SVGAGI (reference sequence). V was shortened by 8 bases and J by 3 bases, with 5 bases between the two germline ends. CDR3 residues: CASGYYEQYF. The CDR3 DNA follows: TGTGCCAGCGGGTACTACGAGCAGTACTTC.

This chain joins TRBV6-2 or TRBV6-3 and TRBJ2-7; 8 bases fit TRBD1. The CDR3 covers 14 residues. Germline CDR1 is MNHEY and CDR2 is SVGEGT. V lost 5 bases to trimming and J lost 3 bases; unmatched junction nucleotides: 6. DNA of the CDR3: TGTGCCAGCAGTACCCGGGACAGGTACTACGAGCAGTACTTC. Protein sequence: CASSTRDRYYEQYF.

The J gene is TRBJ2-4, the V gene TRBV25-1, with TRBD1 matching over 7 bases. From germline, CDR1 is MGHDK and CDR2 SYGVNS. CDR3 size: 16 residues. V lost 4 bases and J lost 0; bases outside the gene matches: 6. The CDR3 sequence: CASSGRDRLAKNIQYF. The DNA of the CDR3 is TGTGCCAGCAGTGGACGGGACAGATTAGCCAAAAACATTCAGTACTTC.

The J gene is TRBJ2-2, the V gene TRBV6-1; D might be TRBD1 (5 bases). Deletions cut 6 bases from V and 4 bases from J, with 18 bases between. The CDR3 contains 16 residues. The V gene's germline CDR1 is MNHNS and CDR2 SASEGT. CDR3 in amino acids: CASSPSGHRGTGELFF. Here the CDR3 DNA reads TGTGCCAGCAGCCCCTCAGGGCACCGCGGCACCGGGGAGCTGTTTTTT.

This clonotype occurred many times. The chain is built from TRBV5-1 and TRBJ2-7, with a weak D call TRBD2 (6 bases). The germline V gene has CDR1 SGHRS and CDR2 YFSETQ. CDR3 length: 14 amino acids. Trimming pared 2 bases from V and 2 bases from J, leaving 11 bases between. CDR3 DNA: TGCGCCAGCAGCTTTACTGGGGGGACCTACGAGCAGTACTTC. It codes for CASSFTGGTYEQYF. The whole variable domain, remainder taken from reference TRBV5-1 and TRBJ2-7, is KAGVTQTPRYLIKTRGQQVTLSCSPISGHRSVSWYQQTPGQGLQFLFEYFSETQRNKGNFPGRFSGRQFSNSRSEMNVSTLELGDSALYLCASSFTGGTYEQYFGPGTRLTVT.